The next 26 T cell receptor beta chains were all read from a single sample in a study of blood T cell repertoires in COVID-19. Profiled with immunoSEQ multiplex PCR; TCRdb holds only in-frame clones, not every one. The data show 100,000 or so clones, approximately 81% seen once. The specimen was peripheral blood. The source is a woman in her seventies with active or convalescent COVID-19.

The chain is built from TRBV2 and TRBJ1-5; maybe TRBD1 (5 bases). Germline V lookup: CDR1 SNHLY, CDR2 FYNNEI. V was trimmed by 5 bases and J by 3 bases, leaving 8 bases between them. This CDR3 contains 13 residues. DNA for the CDR3: TGTGCCAGCAGTCAGGGTTTCAATCAGCCCCAGCATTTT. Its translation: CASSQGFNQPQHF.

This rearrangement joins TRBV28 to TRBJ1-3, with D possibly matching TRBD1 (5 bases). The CDR3 has 14 amino acids. Germline values: CDR1 MDHEN, CDR2 SYDVKM. The germline V and J ends were trimmed by 4 bases and 5 bases, with 12 bases remaining between them. The CDR3 DNA is TGTGCCAGCAGTTGGGCAGGGCCAAGAAACACCATATATTTT. Encoded protein: CASSWAGPRNTIYF.

This clone was picked up a small number of times. The J gene is TRBJ2-2, the V gene TRBV19, with 10 bases identical to TRBD2. Germline CDR1 and CDR2: LNHDA and SQIVND (reference sequence). J was trimmed by 2 bases and V by 6 bases; bases with no gene match: 3. This CDR3 is 15 amino acids long. CDR3 nucleotide sequence: TGTGCCAGTAGCCTAGCGGGGGATAACACCGGGGAGCTGTTTTTT. This gives the protein CASSLAGDNTGELFF.

The gene calls are TRBV4-3 and TRBJ1-5, with 7 bases lining up with TRBD1. Losses at the gene ends were 0 bases for V and 6 bases for J; bases not matched to a gene: 5. This CDR3 region has 15 residues. CDR1 is LGHNA, CDR2 YSLEER, per germline. The CDR3 sequence: CASSQDGKGAQPQHF. The DNA for the CDR3 is TGCGCCAGCAGCCAAGACGGCAAGGGGGCTCAGCCCCAGCATTTT.

The gene calls are TRBV20-1 and TRBJ1-1; D is unclear. CDR3 length: 14 residues. V lost 3 bases and J lost 5, with 16 bases in between. Germline V CDR1 and CDR2: DFQATT, SNEGSKA (reference sequence). The CDR3 nucleotides read TGCAGTGCTAGTTTGTCCCAGGTAACGACTGAAGCTTTCTTT. Its translation is CSASLSQVTTEAFF.

V is TRBV7-8 and J is TRBJ1-3; 8 bases align to TRBD1. The V gene end was trimmed by 5 bases and the J gene end by 0 bases; junction bases not matched to a gene: 6. The CDR3 totals 16 residues. CDR1 and CDR2 (germline): SGHVS, FQNEAQ. CDR3 sequence reads: CASSQDRAYSGNTIYF. The CDR3 coding sequence is TGTGCCAGCAGCCAGGACAGGGCCTACTCTGGAAACACCATATATTTT. The complete variable domain, with remaining parts taken from reference TRBV7-8 and TRBJ1-3, reads GAGVSQSPRYKVAKRGQDVALRCDPISGHVSLFWYQQALGQGPEFLTYFQNEAQLDKSGLPSDRFFAERPEGSVSTLKIQRTQQEDSAVYLCASSQDRAYSGNTIYFGEGSWLTVV.

This rearrangement joins TRBV19 to TRBJ1-6, with D maybe TRBD1 (6 bases). There are 14 residues in the CDR3. V was clipped by 8 bases and J by 7 bases, with 15 bases between them. Germline CDR1 and CDR2: LNHDA and SQIVND (reference sequence). CDR3 DNA sequence: TGTGCCAGTCGGCCGAGGGGGTCGAATTCACCCCTCCACTTT. Translated, it gives CASRPRGSNSPLHF.

This rearrangement joins TRBV28 to TRBJ2-1; maybe TRBD2 (5 bases). V dropped 6 bases and J dropped 8 bases, with 11 bases sitting between them. This CDR3 region has 12 residues. Germline-derived CDR1 and CDR2 are MDHEN and SYDVKM. The CDR3 region is CASSRWRDEQFF. CDR3 sequence (DNA): TGTGCCAGCAGCCGCTGGCGGGATGAGCAGTTCTTC. The full variable domain, with the rest looked up from reference TRBV28 and TRBJ2-1, is DVKVTQSSRYLVKRTGEKVFLECVQDMDHENMFWYRQDPGLGLRLIYFSYDVKMKEKGDIPEGYSVSREKKERFSLILESASTNQTSMYLCASSRWRDEQFFGPGTRLTVL.

The V gene is TRBV6-4, the J gene TRBJ1-1; maybe TRBD1 (6 bases). The CDR3 length is 13 residues. V was cut by 6 bases and J by 1 base, with 9 bases left in between. From germline, CDR1 is MRHNA and CDR2 SNTAGT. CDR3 coding DNA: TGTGCCAGCAGACTGGGACAGAACACTGAAGCTTTCTTT. It yields the protein CASRLGQNTEAFF.

V gene TRBV2 combines with J gene TRBJ1-1, with 9 bases aligning to TRBD1. Trimming at V came to 6 bases and at J to 2 bases, leaving 7 bases not matched to a gene. This CDR3 is built from 15 residues. Germline V gene lookup returns CDR1 SNHLY and CDR2 FYNNEI. CDR3 sequence reads: CASSEQGAGNTEAFF. In DNA form, the CDR3 reads TGTGCCAGCAGCGAACAGGGGGCCGGAAACACTGAAGCTTTCTTT.

The gene calls are TRBV5-1 and TRBJ1-1; 7 bases are shared with TRBD1. This CDR3 region has 13 residues. J lost 3 bases, V lost 3 bases, and 2 bases had no gene match. CDR1 is SGHRS and CDR2 is YFSETQ in the germline V gene. CDR3 region: CASSYTGDTEAFF. In nucleotides, the CDR3 is TGCGCCAGCAGCTATACAGGGGACACTGAAGCTTTCTTT.

The chain joins TRBV28 to TRBJ2-2; 8 positions match TRBD2. Per the germline V gene, CDR1 is MDHEN and CDR2 is SYDVKM. This CDR3 comprises 19 residues. Trimming at V came to 5 bases and at J to 2 bases, leaving 16 bases not matched to a gene. The CDR3 is CASSPLLAGFMKNTGELFF. CDR3 sequence (DNA): TGTGCCAGCAGTCCCCTTTTAGCGGGGTTTATGAAAAACACCGGGGAGCTGTTTTTT.

The rearrangement uses TRBV7-9 and TRBJ1-2, with D possibly TRBD1 on 6 matching bases. The V gene lost 2 bases and the J gene lost 1 base, with 14 bases spanning the gap. Germline-derived CDR1 and CDR2 are SEHNR and FQNEAQ (reference sequence). The CDR3 has 16 amino acids. In DNA form, the CDR3 reads TGTGCCAGCAGCTTAAGGGGGGGCGTTGTTAACTATGGCTACACCTTC. Protein: CASSLRGGVVNYGYTF. The whole variable domain, filled in from reference TRBV7-9 and TRBJ1-2, reads DTGVSQNPRHKITKRGQNVTFRCDPISEHNRLYWYRQTLGQGPEFLTYFQNEAQLEKSRLLSDRFSAERPKGSFSTLEIQRTEQGDSAMYLCASSLRGGVVNYGYTFGSGTRLTVV.

The chain is built from TRBV4-3 and TRBJ2-7; D possibly corresponds to TRBD2 (6 bases). Trimming took off 3 bases at V and 5 bases at J, with 17 bases between the two ends. Germline assignment: CDR1 LGHNA and CDR2 YSLEER. The CDR3 loop spans 15 amino acids. DNA of the CDR3: TGCGCCAGCAGCCAGGACCTCGTAGCGGTGAACGAGCAGTACTTC. Translation gives CASSQDLVAVNEQYF.

The chain joins TRBV2 to TRBJ1-5; D is unclear. This CDR3 contains 17 residues. CDR1 is SNHLY and CDR2 is FYNNEI in the germline V gene. V lost 3 bases to trimming and J lost 0 bases, with 15 bases between them. The CDR3 DNA is TGTGCCAGCAGTGACGACAATAGGCCGTATAGCAATCAGCCCCAGCATTTT. Its protein is CASSDDNRPYSNQPQHF.

The chain uses TRBV28 and TRBJ1-5; D might be TRBD1 (5 bases). V lost 3 bases, J lost 4 bases, and 10 bases lay in between. CDR3 length: 14 residues. The germline V gene has CDR1 MDHEN and CDR2 SYDVKM. CDR3 nucleotides: TGTGCCAGCAGTTTTATTTCAGGGAATCAGCCCCAGCATTTT. The encoded protein is CASSFISGNQPQHF.

Only one count was recorded for this clone. This chain links TRBV7-6 with TRBJ2-3; weak D call: TRBD1 (5 bases). Trimming left V 5 bases short and J 9 bases short, with 15 bases between. CDR3 length equals 13 residues. From germline, CDR1 is SGHVS and CDR2 FNYEAQ. CDR3 region: CASSRNGARTQYF. The DNA for the CDR3 is TGTGCCAGCAGCAGGAATGGGGCCCGAACGCAGTATTTT. The complete variable domain, with remaining parts taken from reference TRBV7-6 and TRBJ2-3, reads GAGVSQSPRYKVTKRGQDVALRCDPISGHVSLYWYRQALGQGPEFLTYFNYEAQQDKSGLPNDRFSAERPEGSISTLTIQRTEQRDSAMYRCASSRNGARTQYFGPGTRLTVL.

This clone has only one observation. This chain connects TRBV27 to TRBJ2-1, with TRBD2 matching 12 bases. The CDR3 extends over 17 amino acids. V was clipped by 2 bases and J by 4 bases; unmatched bases: 6. The germline gives CDR1 MNHEY, CDR2 SMNVEV (reference sequence). The CDR3 loop is CASSLRPTSGRYNEQFF. In DNA, the CDR3 is TGTGCCAGCAGTTTACGACCTACTAGCGGGAGGTACAATGAGCAGTTCTTC.

The genes are TRBV11-2 and TRBJ2-7, with TRBD2 identical over 10 bases. Germline CDR1 SGHAT, CDR2 FQNNGV. This CDR3 comprises 15 residues. The J segment lost 5 bases and the V segment lost 1 base, leaving 5 bases of the junction unmatched. The CDR3 here is CASSLAPSGRNEQYF. The CDR3 nucleotides are TGTGCCAGCAGCTTAGCCCCTAGCGGGAGAAACGAGCAGTACTTC.

This clone was recorded only once. The V call is TRBV27, the J call TRBJ1-2, with D hard to call. Trimming pared 0 bases from V and 4 bases from J, leaving 9 bases between. The CDR3 runs 14 residues. Germline CDR1 MNHEY, CDR2 SMNVEV (reference sequence). Here the CDR3 DNA reads TGTGCCAGCAGTTTATCAACAGACACCTATGGCTACACCTTC. It encodes CASSLSTDTYGYTF.

The chain carries TRBV18 and TRBJ2-1; 12 nucleotides agree with TRBD2. Germline CDR1 and CDR2: KGHSH and LQKENI. The CDR3 contains 14 residues. V trimming: 6 bases; J trimming: 5 bases; junction bases outside the gene matches: 2. This CDR3 is CASSRTSGNNEQFF. The DNA of the CDR3 is TGTGCCAGCTCGAGGACTAGCGGGAACAATGAGCAGTTCTTC.

V gene TRBV7-2 combines with J gene TRBJ2-1; TRBD2 agrees at 8 bases. The germline V gene encodes CDR1 SGHTA and CDR2 FQGNSA. V gave up 0 bases and J gave up 7 bases; unmatched junction bases: 8. The CDR3 spans 16 residues. CDR3 amino acids: CASSLAEREFINEQFF. The CDR3 coding sequence is TGTGCCAGCAGCTTAGCAGAGCGGGAGTTTATTAATGAGCAGTTCTTC.

The gene calls are TRBV3-1 (or the pseudogene TRBV3-2) and TRBJ2-5; D gene uncertain. The V and J ends lost 1 base and 1 base respectively, with 7 bases between them. The CDR3 spans 14 residues. Germline-derived CDR1 and CDR2 are LGHDT and YNNKEL (reference sequence). CDR3 DNA: TGTGCCAGCAGCCAAGTCCTGCGCCAAGAGACCCAGTACTTC. Its protein product is CASSQVLRQETQYF.

The rearrangement joins TRBV7-8 to TRBJ1-1, with 9 bases that match TRBD1. This CDR3 spans 16 amino acids. The germline CDR1 and CDR2 sequences are SGHVS and FQNEAQ. Unmatched junction bases numbered 11, after V lost 5 bases and J lost 4 bases. The CDR3 bases are TGTGCCAGCAGCCCCCGTCCCGGGACAGGGTCCACTGAAGCTTTCTTT. This gives the protein CASSPRPGTGSTEAFF.

V usage is TRBV7-2 and J usage is TRBJ1-5; tentatively, D is TRBD1 (5 bases). The germline V gene has CDR1 SGHTA and CDR2 FQGNSA. The CDR3 contains 13 residues. Trimming took off 5 bases at V and 3 bases at J, with 8 bases between the two ends. CDR3 DNA sequence: TGTGCCAGCAGCGGGGCGGTCAATCAGCCCCAGCATTTT. It codes for CASSGAVNQPQHF.

This rearrangement joins TRBV30 to TRBJ2-7, with TRBD2 identical over 11 bases. Germline lookup yields CDR1 GTSNPN and CDR2 SVGIG (reference sequence). CDR3 size: 15 residues. J was trimmed by 7 bases and V by 4 bases; bases with no gene match: 12. The CDR3 DNA reads TGTGCCTGGAATCTCCCAACTAGCGGGAGTCGGGAGCAGTACTTC. Protein: CAWNLPTSGSREQYF.